The rows below give T cell receptor beta chains drawn from one sample of a study of blood T cell repertoires in COVID-19. The data were produced by immunoSEQ multiplex PCR, yet TCRdb's version contains in-frame clones alone and is incomplete. The sample lists a few hundred thousand clones, roughly 90% occurring once. Sequenced sample: peripheral blood. The receptors come from a man in his sixties who had recovered from COVID-19. CDR3s leave out the opening cysteine and the closing phenylalanine or tryptophan.

TRBJ1-4 | TRBV30 | AWDRGDATNEKLF
TRBJ2-2 | TRBV11-2 | ASSFQGVVAGELF
TRBJ2-5 | TRBV7-2 | ASSLSRGETQY
TRBJ2-3 | TRBV7-8 | ASSLENWLTDTQY
TRBJ2-1 | TRBV6-2/TRBV6-3 | ASSYSTSGGVYNEQF
TRBJ1-2 | TRBV5-6 | ASSSTQGWGYT
TRBJ1-1 | TRBV27 | ASRRQGKYNTEAF
TRBJ2-7 | TRBV19 | ASSPPPSGGVYEQY
TRBJ2-1 | TRBV5-1 | ASSLGGADRDNEQF
TRBJ2-7 | TRBV5-1 | ASSLAGGTGALYEQY
TRBJ2-3 | TRBV9 | ASSPLSSGVSDTQY
TRBJ2-6 | TRBV18 | ASSRDLSSGANVLT
TRBJ2-5 | TRBV3-1/TRBV3-2 | ASSWTSGGGWETQY
TRBJ2-1 | TRBV13 | ASSLGWTSGTPRGRSYNEQF
TRBJ1-2 | TRBV9 | ASSSRASTGDNYGYT
TRBJ2-7 | TRBV15 | ATSRDRGVSYEQY
TRBJ2-7 | TRBV19 | ASSPQRGSLYEQY
TRBJ1-5 | TRBV5-6 | ASSQTTGGSGQPQH
TRBJ2-5 | TRBV25-1 | ASSEFPSETQY
TRBJ2-7 | TRBV19 | ASSIDFAGRSYEQY
TRBJ1-5 | TRBV19 | ASSIGGTVSNQPQH
TRBJ1-2 | TRBV7-2 | ASSTHGGYGYT
TRBJ2-3 | TRBV5-1 | ASSLGGLADTQY
TRBJ2-7 | TRBV6-4 | ASSDSVVAGYYEQY
TRBJ2-1 | TRBV5-1 | ASRRGASYNEQF
TRBJ2-5 | TRBV7-3 | ASSLTGARGQETQY
TRBJ1-2 | TRBV20-1 | SPTGGYT
TRBJ2-1 | TRBV5-4 | ASSHSGVSNEQF
TRBJ1-1 | TRBV5-1 | ASSLVGDNTEAF
TRBJ1-1 | TRBV6-6 | ASSRQGTSNTEAF
TRBJ2-7 | TRBV18 | ASSPPGTYSYEQY
TRBJ1-1 | TRBV18 | ASSHTWTGGRNTEAF
TRBJ2-5 | TRBV6-4 | ASSREGTEQETQY
TRBJ2-3 | TRBV27 | ASSPRGRGTDTQY
TRBJ2-2 | TRBV6-5 | ASSIDSHPSGELF
TRBJ1-1 | TRBV5-4 | ASSLETEAF
TRBJ2-3 | TRBV11-2 | ASSREVSSTDTQY
TRBJ1-1 | TRBV6-5 | AGNREGAEAF
TRBJ2-3 | TRBV10-2 | ASRGAGSTDTQY
TRBJ1-3 | TRBV30 | AWSRGSGNTIY
TRBJ1-5 | TRBV7-2 | ASSSSRGQPQH
TRBJ1-2 | TRBV3-1/TRBV3-2 | ASSNLGTGPSGGYT
TRBJ2-3 | TRBV7-2 | ASSLSGGATWPDTQY
TRBJ1-1 | TRBV6-1 | ASSDRPPNTEAF
TRBJ1-2 | TRBV4-2 | ASSQDWGRVNYGYT
TRBJ2-5 | TRBV7-6 | ASSLVGTSGGFQETQY
TRBJ2-7 | TRBV6-1 | ASSEIEASHEQY
TRBJ1-2 | TRBV25-1 | ASSEYDRGSPRDYGYT
TRBJ2-3 | TRBV7-2 | ASTPTGETQY
TRBJ1-1 | TRBV16 | ASSPRGVEAAF
TRBJ2-3 | TRBV30 | AWSNPPSGADTQY
TRBJ2-7 | TRBV6-2/TRBV6-3 | ASSYRLAEKYEQY
TRBJ1-1 | TRBV12-3/TRBV12-4 | ASILGGYAEAF
TRBJ2-3 | TRBV6-5 | ASTQGAVTDTQY
TRBJ2-1 | TRBV5-1 | ASSLSWQPGDEQF
TRBJ2-5 | TRBV12-5 | ASGLAKADLETQY
TRBJ1-2 | TRBV5-1 | ASSTQGLDYGYT
TRBJ1-1 | TRBV4-2 | ASSQEGGMTNTEAF
TRBJ2-7 | TRBV19 | ARGLVRGRYEQY